This T cell receptor beta chain was obtained from a study of cytomegalovirus exposure and HLA in healthy donors. In the PCR, 60 Vbeta and 13 Jbeta primers were used. Repertoires were generated with immunoSEQ multiplex PCR, while TCRdb's copy carries only in-frame clones and drops some. This table holds about 200,000 clones, 9.5% to 15% found once. This clone was counted a few times. Specimen: PBMCs. This TCR was sampled from a man aged 50 or older in good health and CMV-seropositive.

CDR3 DNA sequence: TGTGCCAGCAACCGCGATTTCTTCTATGGCTACACCTTC. This encodes CASNRDFFYGYTF. The V gene is TRBV7-9, the J gene TRBJ1-2, with D unresolved. Germline V lookup: CDR1 SEHNR, CDR2 FQNEAQ (reference sequence). This CDR3 region has 13 residues. V lost 7 bases, J lost 4 bases, and 13 bases lay in between.